The clone carrying this T cell receptor (beta chain) was counted only a few times. Antigen unknown. The length of the CDR3 is 12 residues. V lost 3 bases and J 0 bases, leaving 2 bases between the germline ends. CDR1 SGHDN and CDR2 FVKESK come from the germline V gene. This entry comes from a study of OX40 agonist ivuxolimab in advanced cancers. Study context: Earlier anti-PD-1, anti-PD-L1 or anti-CTLA-4 therapy was permitted; about 38% had received some.

Overall study findings and caveats: Partial responders at 0.1-3.0 mg/kg showed near-lowest clonal expansion. Not determined was the antigen specificity of the expanded peripheral T cells.

Drawing of blood for sampling happened at baseline, at cycle 4 day 1, and at cycle 7 day 1. Libraries were prepared by immunoSEQ multiplex PCR; TCRdb keeps only in-frame clonotypes and omits some of them. The sample carries around 99,000 clones, 90% recorded once. This material consisted of CD4+ or CD8+ T cells sorted from blood, taken in a trial of the OX40 agonist ivuxolimab. This chain connects TRBV14 to TRBJ1-1, with D hard to call. The clonotype comes from an adult with an advanced solid tumor such as melanoma, head and neck, liver or kidney cancer. The CDR3 reads CASSQVNTEAFF. CDR3 coding DNA: TGTGCCAGCAGCCAGGTGAACACTGAAGCTTTCTTT.